The 26 T cell receptor beta chains below were found in one sample sequenced in a study of blood T cell repertoires in COVID-19. This table comes from immunoSEQ multiplex PCR, and its TCRdb copy is limited to in-frame clones, with some not included. The sample carries about 210,000 clones, about 91% recorded once. Source material: PBMCs or T cells enriched from blood (not recorded which). These receptors were obtained from a woman aged 35 to 49 with acute COVID-19.

The chain couples TRBV4-1 to TRBJ2-1; TRBD2 agrees at 7 bases. Trimming at V came to 0 bases and at J to 2 bases, leaving 4 bases not matched to a gene. The CDR3 is 16 residues long. The germline V gene encodes CDR1 MGHRA and CDR2 YSYEKL. CDR3 region: CASSQDPGLAYNEQFF. The DNA for the CDR3 is TGCGCCAGCAGCCAAGATCCAGGACTAGCCTACAATGAGCAGTTCTTC.

CDR3 DNA: TGTGCCAGCAGGGAGGGCCATTGGACTAGCGGGAGGGCGAGGCAAGAGACCCAGTACTTC. This encodes CASREGHWTSGRARQETQYF. This chain links TRBV28 with TRBJ2-5; the match to TRBD2 covers 15 bases. Looked up from germline, CDR1 is MDHEN and CDR2 is SYDVKM. The CDR3 runs 20 residues. V lost 6 bases to trimming and J lost 2 bases; unmatched junction nucleotides: 16. The full variable domain, rest sourced from reference TRBV28 and TRBJ2-5, is DVKVTQSSRYLVKRTGEKVFLECVQDMDHENMFWYRQDPGLGLRLIYFSYDVKMKEKGDIPEGYSVSREKKERFSLILESASTNQTSMYLCASREGHWTSGRARQETQYFGPGTRLLVL.

For the CDR3, the DNA is TGCGCCAGCAGGAAGGAGCGGGGGAATTCCTACGAGCAGTACTTC. Translated, it gives CASRKERGNSYEQYF. The chain uses TRBV10-2 and TRBJ2-7, with TRBD2 matching over 8 bases. V lost 6 bases and J lost 1; bases outside the gene matches: 8. Germline CDR1 is WSHSY and CDR2 is SAAADI. The CDR3 totals 15 residues.

The chain is built from TRBV7-9 and TRBJ1-6, with a possible D match to TRBD1 (5 bases). Germline V gives CDR1 SEHNR, CDR2 FQNEAQ (reference sequence). V was pared by 6 bases and J by 7 bases, with 13 bases between. This CDR3 contains 14 residues. CDR3 nucleotide sequence: TGTGCCAGCAGGGGCGCGGGGCAAAATTCACCCCTCCACTTT. It codes for CASRGAGQNSPLHF.

This clone was counted a few times. V gene TRBV6-5 combines with J gene TRBJ1-1; 7 bases are shared with TRBD1. Unmatched junction bases numbered 6, after V lost 4 bases and J lost 7 bases. The CDR3 spans 13 residues. From germline, CDR1 is MNHEY and CDR2 SVGAGI. CDR3 coding DNA: TGTGCCAGCAGTTCGGGACAGATAAGTGAAGCTTTCTTT. Protein sequence: CASSSGQISEAFF.

J is TRBJ2-1 and V is TRBV5-1; maybe TRBD2 (5 bases). Germline values: CDR1 SGHRS, CDR2 YFSETQ. Trimming cost V 6 bases and J 2 bases, with 12 bases left between them. The CDR3 loop spans 14 amino acids. CDR3 in amino acids: CASTPPSTYNEQFF. CDR3 coding DNA: TGCGCCAGCACCCCTCCTAGCACCTACAATGAGCAGTTCTTC.

The chain joins TRBV19 to TRBJ2-2, with D possibly being TRBD1 (5 bases). Germline CDR1 and CDR2: LNHDA and SQIVND (reference sequence). The CDR3 is made up of 16 amino acids. V was shortened by 7 bases and J by 0 bases, with 15 bases between the two germline ends. The CDR3 DNA reads as TGTGCCAGTATCCTGCAGGGTCAGCCGAACACCGGGGAGCTGTTTTTT. It encodes CASILQGQPNTGELFF.

In its sample, this clone was seen once. The rearrangement uses TRBV18 and TRBJ2-1, with 10 bases matching TRBD2. CDR3 length equals 14 residues. J was trimmed by 5 bases and V by 4 bases; bases with no gene match: 2. Germline V CDR1 and CDR2: KGHSH, LQKENI. CDR3 coding DNA: TGTGCCAGCTCACTAACTAGCGGGGACAATGAGCAGTTCTTC. Translation gives CASSLTSGDNEQFF.

This rearrangement joins TRBV11-2 to TRBJ2-7; the match to TRBD1 covers 9 bases. The germline V gene has CDR1 SGHAT and CDR2 FQNNGV. The CDR3 extends over 17 amino acids. V gave up 4 bases and J gave up 7 bases; unmatched junction bases: 17. CDR3 DNA sequence: TGTGCCAGCAGCTCCTGGGGGGGCGGGACAGGGATAAGGGAGCAGTACTTC. It is translated as CASSSWGGGTGIREQYF. Supplemented by reference TRBV11-2 and TRBJ2-7, the full variable domain reads EAGVAQSPRYKIIEKRQSVAFWCNPISGHATLYWYQQILGQGPKLLIQFQNNGVVDDSQLPKDRFSAERLKGVDSTLKIQPAKLEDSAVYLCASSSWGGGTGIREQYFGPGTRLTVT.

CDR3 protein: CASSYDGGAGKTQYF. CDR3 nucleotide sequence: TGTGCCAGCAGTTACGACGGGGGGGCAGGAAAGACCCAGTACTTC. The rearrangement joins TRBV6-5 to TRBJ2-5; 8 nucleotides agree with TRBD2. CDR1 and CDR2 from the germline V gene are MNHEY and SVGAGI. The CDR3 runs to 15 residues. With V trimmed by 2 bases and J by 6 bases, 8 bases remained unmatched.

The rearrangement links TRBV7-2 to TRBJ2-2; D unresolved. Germline loops: CDR1 SGHTA, CDR2 FQGNSA. V gave up 4 bases and J gave up 4 bases, with 10 bases separating them. This CDR3 has 14 amino acids. CDR3 sequence: CASSSLVSTGELFF. The DNA of the CDR3 is TGTGCCAGCAGCTCCCTAGTGTCCACCGGGGAGCTGTTTTTT.

This rearrangement joins TRBV5-1 to TRBJ1-6; tentative D call: TRBD1 (5 bases). V lost 0 bases and J lost 2, with 6 bases in between. The CDR3 covers 15 residues. From germline, CDR1 is SGHRS and CDR2 YFSETQ. Written as DNA, the CDR3 is TGCGCCAGCAGCTTGGAGGGGACCTATAATTCACCCCTCCACTTT. Residues: CASSLEGTYNSPLHF.

The rearrangement uses TRBV10-1 and TRBJ1-3; a weak D match, TRBD1 (5 bases). Trimming pared 2 bases from V and 0 bases from J, leaving 8 bases between. The CDR3 extends over 15 amino acids. Germline CDR1 is WNHNN and CDR2 is SYGVQD (reference sequence). The CDR3 spells CASSEDRNSGNTIYF. CDR3 nucleotide sequence: TGCGCCAGCAGTGAGGACAGAAACTCTGGAAACACCATATATTTT.

The V gene is TRBV30, the J gene TRBJ1-1; D unclear. V lost 0 bases to trimming and J lost 4 bases, with 12 bases between them. Per the germline V gene, CDR1 is GTSNPN and CDR2 is SVGIG (reference sequence). The CDR3 spans 14 residues. CDR3 region: CAWSVGGYGTEAFF. The CDR3, as DNA: TGTGCCTGGAGTGTCGGAGGATATGGCACTGAAGCTTTCTTT.

The chain joins TRBV20-1 to TRBJ2-1; 9 bases agree with TRBD2. Germline CDR1 is DFQATT and CDR2 is SNEGSKA (reference sequence). The V gene end was trimmed by 3 bases and the J gene end by 9 bases; junction bases not matched to a gene: 12. The CDR3 runs 15 residues. The CDR3 nucleotides are TGCAGTGCTAGTGAACCCGGTAGCGGGAGCTTTGAGCAGTTCTTC. Encoded protein: CSASEPGSGSFEQFF.

The rearrangement links TRBV3-1 (or the pseudogene TRBV3-2) to TRBJ2-1; 11 bases fit TRBD2. J was trimmed by 6 bases and V by 4 bases; bases with no gene match: 8. From germline, CDR1 is LGHDT and CDR2 YNNKEL (reference sequence). The CDR3 contains 16 residues. The CDR3 region is CASSRLAGGLFNEQFF. The DNA for the CDR3 is TGTGCCAGCAGCCGTTTAGCGGGGGGGCTTTTCAATGAGCAGTTCTTC.

The chain has TRBV27 and TRBJ2-1; TRBD2 matches 11 bases. Germline V CDR1 and CDR2: MNHEY, SMNVEV (reference sequence). V was clipped by 7 bases and J by 3 bases; unmatched bases: 2. This CDR3 comprises 14 residues. CDR3 in amino acids: CASIGLAGYNEQFF. Here the CDR3 DNA reads TGTGCCAGCATTGGACTAGCGGGCTACAATGAGCAGTTCTTC.

The CDR3 region is CASSIVAASNTEAFF. The CDR3 bases are TGTGCCAGTAGTATAGTGGCGGCATCGAACACTGAAGCTTTCTTT. The rearrangement links TRBV19 to TRBJ1-1; D remains unclear. Germline CDR1 reads LNHDA; CDR2 reads SQIVND (reference sequence). The V end lost 1 base, the J end lost 1 base, and 10 bases lay between the germline ends. This CDR3 is built from 15 residues.

The rearrangement joins TRBV5-6 to TRBJ2-2; 9 bases fit TRBD1. Germline CDR1 and CDR2: SGHDT and YYEEEE. CDR3 length equals 17 residues. The ends lost 0 bases at V and 3 bases at J; junction bases unmatched: 6. CDR3 amino acids: CASSLGYRDRDTGELFF. For the CDR3, the DNA is TGTGCCAGCAGCTTGGGGTACCGGGACAGGGACACCGGGGAGCTGTTTTTT.

This clone was detected only once. The chain combines TRBV19 with TRBJ1-6; 10 nucleotides match TRBD1. CDR1 is LNHDA, CDR2 SQIVND, per germline (reference sequence). This CDR3 has 15 amino acids. J lost 10 bases, V lost 0 bases, and 3 bases had no gene match. For the CDR3, the DNA is TGTGCCAGTAGTATAGACCGGACAGGGGGATCACCCCTCCACTTT. This encodes CASSIDRTGGSPLHF. Supplemented by reference TRBV19 and TRBJ1-6, the full variable domain reads DGGITQSPKYLFRKEGQNVTLSCEQNLNHDAMYWYRQDPGQGLRLIYYSQIVNDFQKGDIAEGYSVSREKKESFPLTVTSAQKNPTAFYLCASSIDRTGGSPLHFGNGTRLTVT.

This clone was picked up one time. CDR3 region: CASSPGAGNTEAFF. The CDR3, as DNA: TGCGCCAGCAGCCCCGGCGCAGGAAACACTGAAGCTTTCTTT. The V gene is TRBV5-1, the J gene TRBJ1-1; no clear D gene. Trimming stripped 4 bases from V and 2 bases from J, with 12 bases between. Looked up from germline, CDR1 is SGHRS and CDR2 is YFSETQ. The CDR3 has 14 amino acids.

The V call is TRBV3-1 (or the pseudogene TRBV3-2), the J call TRBJ2-2; no firm D call. The germline gives CDR1 LGHDT, CDR2 YNNKEL (reference sequence). The V end was cut by 5 bases, the J end by 5 bases, with 9 bases between. The CDR3 consists of 13 residues. The CDR3 here is CASSSLMTGELFF. CDR3 nucleotide sequence: TGTGCCAGCAGCTCACTTATGACCGGGGAGCTGTTTTTT.

The chain uses TRBV6-5 and TRBJ1-6; 8 nucleotides align to TRBD1. CDR1 is MNHEY, CDR2 SVGAGI, per germline. CDR3 length equals 16 residues. V shed 0 bases, J shed 10 bases, and the junction held 8 bases outside the gene matches. CDR3 sequence (DNA): TGTGCCAGCAGTTACTCGCGGGCCACAGGGGGGTCACCCCTCCACTTT. Translated: CASSYSRATGGSPLHF.

This clone was seen only once. CDR3 region: CAWSVARSTRQETQYF. CDR3 coding DNA: TGTGCCTGGAGTGTGGCTAGATCCACACGTCAAGAGACCCAGTACTTC. The chain recombines TRBV30 with TRBJ2-5; D remains ambiguous. The V gene's germline CDR1 is GTSNPN and CDR2 SVGIG (reference sequence). The CDR3 is 16 residues long. The V gene lost 0 bases and the J gene lost 2 bases, with 16 bases spanning the gap.

Only a few counts were recorded for this clone. The chain links TRBV29-1 to TRBJ2-1; a possible D gene is TRBD1 (6 bases). Germline CDR1 and CDR2: SQVTM and ANQGSEA. Trimming pared 4 bases from V and 1 base from J, leaving 14 bases between. The CDR3 is 15 amino acids. The CDR3, as DNA: TGCAGCGTTGCGCAGGGGTTGGGGTCCTACAATGAGCAGTTCTTC. This sequence encodes CSVAQGLGSYNEQFF.

The V call is TRBV29-1, the J call TRBJ2-1, with 7 bases matching TRBD2. Germline V gene sequence: CDR1 SQVTM, CDR2 ANQGSEA. The CDR3 is 11 residues long. With V trimmed by 8 bases and J by 8 bases, 6 bases remained unmatched. CDR3 protein: CSSNAGDEQFF. CDR3 coding DNA: TGCAGCTCCAACGCGGGGGATGAGCAGTTCTTC.